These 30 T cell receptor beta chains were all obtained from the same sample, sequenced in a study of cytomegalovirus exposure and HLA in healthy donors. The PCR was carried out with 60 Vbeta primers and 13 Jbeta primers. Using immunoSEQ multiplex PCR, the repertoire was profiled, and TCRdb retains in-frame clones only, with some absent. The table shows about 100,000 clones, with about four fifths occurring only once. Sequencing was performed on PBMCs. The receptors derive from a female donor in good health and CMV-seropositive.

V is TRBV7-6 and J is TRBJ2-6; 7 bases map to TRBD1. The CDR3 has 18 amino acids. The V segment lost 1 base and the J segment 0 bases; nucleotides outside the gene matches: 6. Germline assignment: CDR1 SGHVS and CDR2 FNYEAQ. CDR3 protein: CASSLEGAIPSGANVLTF. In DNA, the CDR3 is TGTGCCAGCAGCTTAGAGGGGGCTATACCCTCTGGGGCCAACGTCCTGACTTTC.

The CDR3 spells CASSRGGRDNEQFF. The CDR3, as DNA: TGCGCCAGCAGCCGCGGGGGACGAGACAATGAGCAGTTCTTC. The genes are TRBV4-1 and TRBJ2-1; 7 bases fit TRBD2. Germline CDR1 reads MGHRA; CDR2 reads YSYEKL. J gave up 5 bases and V 4 bases, and 5 bases lay outside the gene matches. CDR3 length: 14 residues.

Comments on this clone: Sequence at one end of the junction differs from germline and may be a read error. The CDR3 nucleotides read TGTGTCAGCAGCCCCGGACAGGGGATGGGCGCTTTCTTT. Amino acid sequence: CVSSPGQGMGAFF. This chain links TRBV6-4 with TRBJ1-1, with 9 bases aligning to TRBD1. CDR3 length: 13 residues. Germline V gene lookup returns CDR1 MRHNA and CDR2 SNTAGT.

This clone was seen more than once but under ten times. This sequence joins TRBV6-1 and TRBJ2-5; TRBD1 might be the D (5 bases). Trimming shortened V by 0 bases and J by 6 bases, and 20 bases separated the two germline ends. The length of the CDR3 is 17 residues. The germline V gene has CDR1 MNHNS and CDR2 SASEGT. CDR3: CASSEASRQGRRKTQYF. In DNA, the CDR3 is TGTGCCAGCAGTGAAGCCTCCCGTCAGGGTCGAAGAAAGACCCAGTACTTC.

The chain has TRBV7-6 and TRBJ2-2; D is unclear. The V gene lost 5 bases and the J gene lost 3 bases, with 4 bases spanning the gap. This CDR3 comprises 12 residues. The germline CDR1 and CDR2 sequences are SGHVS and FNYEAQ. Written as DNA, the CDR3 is TGTGCCAGCAGCCCCGACACCGGGGAGCTGTTTTTT. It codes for CASSPDTGELFF.

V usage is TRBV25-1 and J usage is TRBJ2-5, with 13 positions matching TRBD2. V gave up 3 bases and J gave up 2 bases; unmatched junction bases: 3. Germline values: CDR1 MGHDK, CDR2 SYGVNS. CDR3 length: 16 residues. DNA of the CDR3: TGTGCCAGCAGTGACTGGGGACTAGCGGGGCAAGAGACCCAGTACTTC. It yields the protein CASSDWGLAGQETQYF.

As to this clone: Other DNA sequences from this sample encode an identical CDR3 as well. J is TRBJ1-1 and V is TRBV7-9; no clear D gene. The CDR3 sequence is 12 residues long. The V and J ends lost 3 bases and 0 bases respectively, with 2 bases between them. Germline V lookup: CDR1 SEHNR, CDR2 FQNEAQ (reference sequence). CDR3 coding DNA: TGTGCCAGCAGCTTTATGAACACTGAAGCTTTCTTT. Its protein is CASSFMNTEAFF. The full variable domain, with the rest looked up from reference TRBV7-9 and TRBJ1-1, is DTGVSQNPRHKITKRGQNVTFRCDPISEHNRLYWYRQTLGQGPEFLTYFQNEAQLEKSRLLSDRFSAERPKGSFSTLEIQRTEQGDSAMYLCASSFMNTEAFFGQGTRLTVV.

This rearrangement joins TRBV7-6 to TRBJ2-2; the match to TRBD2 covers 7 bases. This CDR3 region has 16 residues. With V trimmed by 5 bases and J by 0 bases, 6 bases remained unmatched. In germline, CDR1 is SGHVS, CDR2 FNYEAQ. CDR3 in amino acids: CASSLLGGANTGELFF. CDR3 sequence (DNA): TGTGCCAGCAGCCTCCTTGGGGGGGCGAACACCGGGGAGCTGTTTTTT.

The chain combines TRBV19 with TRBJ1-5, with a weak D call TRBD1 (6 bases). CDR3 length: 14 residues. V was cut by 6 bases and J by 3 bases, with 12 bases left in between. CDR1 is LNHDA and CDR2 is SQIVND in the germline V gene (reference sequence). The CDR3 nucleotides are TGTGCCAGTAGCGCACAGGGTTACAATCAGCCCCAGCATTTT. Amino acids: CASSAQGYNQPQHF.

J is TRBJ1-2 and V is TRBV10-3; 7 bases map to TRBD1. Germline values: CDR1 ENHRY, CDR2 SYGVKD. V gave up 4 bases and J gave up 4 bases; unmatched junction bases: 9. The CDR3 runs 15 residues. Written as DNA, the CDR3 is TGTGCCATCAGTGGTCCGGGACAGACTTCCTATGGCTACACCTTC. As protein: CAISGPGQTSYGYTF.

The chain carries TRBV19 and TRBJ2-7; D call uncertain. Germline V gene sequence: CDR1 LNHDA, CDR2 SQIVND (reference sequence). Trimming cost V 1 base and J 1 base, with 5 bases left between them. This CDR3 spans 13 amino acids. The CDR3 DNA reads TGTGCCAGTAGTATAGGAGGATCCTACGAGCAGTACTTC. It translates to CASSIGGSYEQYF.

CDR3 in DNA: TGTGCCTGGAGTGATTCAGGGGCGAACAATGAGCAGTTCTTC. It yields the protein CAWSDSGANNEQFF. This chain joins TRBV30 and TRBJ2-1; D perhaps matches TRBD1 (6 bases). Germline CDR1 reads GTSNPN; CDR2 reads SVGIG (reference sequence). Trimming took 1 base from V and 5 from J, leaving 12 bases between them. The CDR3 is 14 residues long. Filled out from reference TRBV30 and TRBJ2-1, the complete variable domain reads SQTIHQWPATLVQPVGSPLSLECTVEGTSNPNLYWYRQAAGRGLQLLFYSVGIGQISSEVPQNLSASRPQDRQFILSSKKLLLSDSGFYLCAWSDSGANNEQFFGPGTRLTVL.

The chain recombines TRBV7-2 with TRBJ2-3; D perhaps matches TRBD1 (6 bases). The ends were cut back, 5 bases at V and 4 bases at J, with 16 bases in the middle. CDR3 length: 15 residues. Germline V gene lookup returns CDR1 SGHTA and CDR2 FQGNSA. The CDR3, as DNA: TGTGCCAGCAGCCCTACAGGGTCTCGCGCAGATACGCAGTATTTT. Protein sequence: CASSPTGSRADTQYF. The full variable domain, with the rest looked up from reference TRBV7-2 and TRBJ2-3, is GAGVSQSPSNKVTEKGKDVELRCDPISGHTALYWYRQSLGQGLEFLIYFQGNSAPDKSGLPSDRFSAERTGGSVSTLTIQRTQQEDSAVYLCASSPTGSRADTQYFGPGTRLTVL.

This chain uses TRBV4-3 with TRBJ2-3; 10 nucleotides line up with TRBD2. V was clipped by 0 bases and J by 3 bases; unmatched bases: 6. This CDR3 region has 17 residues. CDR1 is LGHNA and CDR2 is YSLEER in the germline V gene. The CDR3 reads CASSQEGRAGGTDTQYF. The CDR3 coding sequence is TGCGCCAGCAGCCAAGAAGGTCGAGCGGGAGGGACAGATACGCAGTATTTT.

This CDR3 is CASSLNSGVPLHF. The DNA for the CDR3 is TGTGCCAGCAGCTTAAACTCCGGGGTACCCCTCCACTTT. This chain joins TRBV7-2 and TRBJ1-6; D gene ambiguous. V lost 2 bases to trimming and J lost 12 bases, with 11 bases between them. This CDR3 comprises 13 residues. In germline, CDR1 is SGHTA, CDR2 FQGNSA.

The CDR3 reads CASSPSGTSEQFF. The CDR3 nucleotides are TGTGCCAGCAGCCCCTCCGGGACTAGTGAGCAGTTCTTC. V usage is TRBV7-3 and J usage is TRBJ2-1; 8 nucleotides align to TRBD2. The CDR3 has 13 residues. Germline loops: CDR1 SGHTA, CDR2 FQGTGA. Losses at the gene ends were 5 bases for V and 9 bases for J; bases not matched to a gene: 6.

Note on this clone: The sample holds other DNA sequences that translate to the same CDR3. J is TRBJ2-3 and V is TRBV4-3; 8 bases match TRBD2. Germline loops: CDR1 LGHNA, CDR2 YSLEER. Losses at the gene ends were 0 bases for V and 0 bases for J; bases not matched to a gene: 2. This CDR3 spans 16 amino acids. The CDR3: CASSQDGGASTDTQYF. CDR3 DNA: TGCGCCAGCAGCCAAGACGGGGGGGCGAGCACAGATACGCAGTATTTT.

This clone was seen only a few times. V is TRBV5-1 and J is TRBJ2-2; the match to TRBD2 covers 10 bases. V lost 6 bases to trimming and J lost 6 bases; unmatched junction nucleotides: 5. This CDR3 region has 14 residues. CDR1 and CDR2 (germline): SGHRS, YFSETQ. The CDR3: CASNTLAGAGELFF. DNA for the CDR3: TGCGCCAGCAATACGCTAGCGGGGGCCGGGGAGCTGTTTTTT. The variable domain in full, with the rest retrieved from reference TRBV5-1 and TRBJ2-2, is KAGVTQTPRYLIKTRGQQVTLSCSPISGHRSVSWYQQTPGQGLQFLFEYFSETQRNKGNFPGRFSGRQFSNSRSEMNVSTLELGDSALYLCASNTLAGAGELFFGEGSRLTVL.

The CDR3 region is CASSSSNYGYTF. DNA for the CDR3: TGTGCCAGCAGTTCCAGTAACTATGGCTACACCTTC. The chain joins TRBV28 to TRBJ1-2; D unresolved. V shed 4 bases and J shed 1 base, with 4 bases lying between them. The CDR3 totals 12 residues. Germline V gene data show CDR1 as MDHEN and CDR2 as SYDVKM.

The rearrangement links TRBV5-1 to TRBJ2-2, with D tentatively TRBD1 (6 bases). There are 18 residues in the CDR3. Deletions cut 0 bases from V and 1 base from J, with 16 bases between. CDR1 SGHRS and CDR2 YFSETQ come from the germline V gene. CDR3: CASSLEDPARGNTGELFF. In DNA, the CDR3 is TGCGCCAGCAGCTTGGAGGATCCGGCCAGGGGGAACACCGGGGAGCTGTTTTTT.

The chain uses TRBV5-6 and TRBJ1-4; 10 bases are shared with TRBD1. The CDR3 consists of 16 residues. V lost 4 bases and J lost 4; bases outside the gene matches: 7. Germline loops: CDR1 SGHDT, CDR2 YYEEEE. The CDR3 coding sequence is TGTGCCAGCAGCAAAGGGACAGGGGCCGATAATGAAAAACTGTTTTTT. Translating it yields CASSKGTGADNEKLFF.

CDR3 sequence: CASSQGQAGYGYTF. The CDR3 coding sequence is TGTGCCAGCAGCCAAGGACAGGCGGGCTATGGCTACACCTTC. This chain connects TRBV7-2 to TRBJ1-2; 7 nucleotides line up with TRBD1. This CDR3 is built from 14 residues. After removal of 5 bases from V and 4 bases from J, the junction contained 7 bases not matched to a gene. CDR1 and CDR2 from the germline V gene are SGHTA and FQGNSA.

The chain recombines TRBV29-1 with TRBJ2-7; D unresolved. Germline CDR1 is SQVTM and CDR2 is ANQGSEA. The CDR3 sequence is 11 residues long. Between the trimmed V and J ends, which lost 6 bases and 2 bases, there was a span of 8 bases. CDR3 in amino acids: CSVETAYEQYF. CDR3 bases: TGCAGCGTCGAAACAGCCTACGAGCAGTACTTC.

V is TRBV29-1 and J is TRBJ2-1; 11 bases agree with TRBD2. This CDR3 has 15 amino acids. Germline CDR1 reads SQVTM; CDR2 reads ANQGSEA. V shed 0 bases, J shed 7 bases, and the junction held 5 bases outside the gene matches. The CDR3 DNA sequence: TGCAGCGTTGAAGAGGTAGCGGGAGGGAGTAATGAGCAGTTCTTC. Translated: CSVEEVAGGSNEQFF.

DNA of the CDR3: TGTGCCAGCAGGCGCCCCGGGGGGCGAACCTATGGCTACACCTTC. Its translation: CASRRPGGRTYGYTF. V and J are TRBV28 and TRBJ1-2; a weak D match, TRBD1 (6 bases). The V gene's germline CDR1 is MDHEN and CDR2 SYDVKM. Trimming took 6 bases from V and 4 from J, leaving 18 bases between them. The CDR3 sequence is 15 residues long.

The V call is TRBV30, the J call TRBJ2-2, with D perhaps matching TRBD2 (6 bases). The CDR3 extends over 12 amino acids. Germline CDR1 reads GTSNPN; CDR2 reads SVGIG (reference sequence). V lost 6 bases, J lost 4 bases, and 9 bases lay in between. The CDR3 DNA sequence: TGTGCCTGCCAGGGAGGCACCGGGGAGCTGTTTTTT. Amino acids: CACQGGTGELFF.

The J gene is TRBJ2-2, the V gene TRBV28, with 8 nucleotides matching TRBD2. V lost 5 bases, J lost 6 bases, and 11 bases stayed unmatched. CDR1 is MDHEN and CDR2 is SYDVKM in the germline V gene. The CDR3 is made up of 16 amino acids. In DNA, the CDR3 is TGTGCCAGCAGTGGACTAGCCCTCATAGGCCCCGGGGAGCTGTTTTTT. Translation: CASSGLALIGPGELFF.

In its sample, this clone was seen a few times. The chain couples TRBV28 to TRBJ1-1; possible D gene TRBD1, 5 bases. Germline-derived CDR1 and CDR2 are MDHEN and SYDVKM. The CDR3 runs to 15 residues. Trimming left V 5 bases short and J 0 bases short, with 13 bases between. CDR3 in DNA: TGTGCCAGCAGTCCTACCGGGACTTTGAACACTGAAGCTTTCTTT. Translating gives CASSPTGTLNTEAFF.

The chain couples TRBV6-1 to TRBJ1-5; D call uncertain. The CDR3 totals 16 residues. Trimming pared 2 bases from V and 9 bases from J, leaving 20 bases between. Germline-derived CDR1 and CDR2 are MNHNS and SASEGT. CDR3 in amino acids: CASSERRATYPLPQHF. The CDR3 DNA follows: TGTGCCAGCAGTGAACGCCGCGCTACTTACCCCCTGCCCCAGCATTTT.

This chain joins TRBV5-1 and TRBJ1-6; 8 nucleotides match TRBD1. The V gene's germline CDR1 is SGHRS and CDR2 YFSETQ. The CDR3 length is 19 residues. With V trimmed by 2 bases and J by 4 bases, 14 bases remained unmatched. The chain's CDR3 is CASSLQGETTFGYNSPLHF. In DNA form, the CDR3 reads TGCGCCAGCAGCTTACAGGGGGAAACTACGTTTGGATATAATTCACCCCTCCACTTT.